This TCR beta chain was captured by sequencing in a study of Graves' ophthalmopathy and Graves' hyperthyroidism. Looking at the study overall: Peripheral blood collection took place at initial diagnosis, before any treatment.

For donors with ophthalmopathy, the disease showed moderate-to-severe activity, reached CAS ≥3 and NOSPECS ≥4, and had lasted under 3 months. Clinical symptoms, serum thyroxine, TRAb, thyroid ultrasound and orbital computed tomography formed the basis of diagnosis. This clonotype was recorded at least ten times. The CDR3 spans 14 residues. Germline V gives CDR1 SEHNR, CDR2 FQNEAQ (reference sequence). V was shortened by 5 bases and J by 1 base, with 8 bases between the two germline ends. Investigators amplified TCR beta CDR3 regions from RNA transcripts. Amplification began with first-round RT-PCR using HTBI primers, then second-round multiplex PCR was performed. TCRdb re-called the multiplex PCR reads through MiXCR, storing one row per CDR3 protein. Of approximately 330,000 distinct CDR3 sequences listed, about a sixth were seen once; the top ten hold roughly an eighth.

The V and J genes are TRBV7-9 and TRBJ2-2; D unclear. The sequencing sample was made of peripheral blood. This sequence originates from an adult man with Graves' ophthalmopathy. The DNA of the CDR3 is TGTGCCAGCAGCCAACGGGTGAACACCGGGGAGCTGTTTTTT. Protein sequence: CASSQRVNTGELFF.